These 32 T cell receptor beta chains originate from one sample sequenced in a study of blood T cell repertoires in COVID-19. The protocol was immunoSEQ multiplex PCR, while the TCRdb copy is restricted to in-frame clones and leaves out a portion. In the table there are 200,000 to 300,000 clones, over 80% of which are singletons. Input material: peripheral blood. The receptors originated from a woman between 40 and 55 years old who had recovered from COVID-19.

This clone came up many times. The chain employs TRBV7-2 and TRBJ1-5; no reliable D call. Germline CDR1 SGHTA, CDR2 FQGNSA. The V gene lost 7 bases and the J gene lost 0 bases, with 7 bases spanning the gap. There are 13 residues in the CDR3. CDR3 amino acids: CASNPGSNQPQHF. CDR3 coding DNA: TGTGCCAGCAACCCGGGTAGCAATCAGCCCCAGCATTTT.

The chain recombines TRBV9 with TRBJ1-5, with no clear D. The CDR3 consists of 15 residues. Germline loops: CDR1 SGDLS, CDR2 YYNGEE. The germline V and J ends were trimmed by 4 bases and 0 bases, with 11 bases remaining between them. Here the CDR3 DNA reads TGTGCCAGCAGCAAAGCGGGAAATAGCAATCAGCCCCAGCATTTT. This codes for CASSKAGNSNQPQHF.

The chain links TRBV11-2 to TRBJ2-4, with D possibly TRBD2 on 6 matching bases. The CDR3 length is 16 residues. Trimming stripped 3 bases from V and 7 bases from J, with 19 bases between. Germline CDR1 reads SGHAT; CDR2 reads FQNNGV. The chain's CDR3 is CASSFTSPAAGNIQYF. CDR3 sequence (DNA): TGTGCCAGCAGCTTCACCTCCCCAGCCGCGGGGAACATTCAGTACTTC.

For the CDR3, the DNA is TGCAGTGGCGGCGCAAACACTGAAGCTTTCTTT. This gives the protein CSGGANTEAFF. This sequence joins TRBV20-1 and TRBJ1-1; D not resolved. Germline-derived CDR1 and CDR2 are DFQATT and SNEGSKA (reference sequence). V lost 7 bases and J 2 bases, leaving 8 bases between the germline ends. The CDR3 loop spans 11 amino acids.

The chain is built from TRBV4-3 and TRBJ1-2; 7 bases match TRBD1. The germline V gene has CDR1 LGHNA and CDR2 YSLEER. This CDR3 contains 16 residues. The ends lost 3 bases at V and 4 bases at J; junction bases unmatched: 11. The CDR3 is CASSHIDRALVYGYTF. CDR3 DNA sequence: TGCGCCAGCAGCCACATAGACAGGGCCTTAGTCTATGGCTACACCTTC.

The chain has TRBV19 and TRBJ1-5; TRBD1 matches 8 bases. Germline CDR1 and CDR2: LNHDA and SQIVND (reference sequence). Trimming took 5 bases from V and 2 from J; bases not matched to a gene: 2. The length of the CDR3 is 14 residues. The CDR3 spells CASSPGQGNQPQHF. DNA of the CDR3: TGTGCCAGTAGTCCGGGACAGGGCAATCAGCCCCAGCATTTT.

This chain joins TRBV11-2 and TRBJ1-1, with D unresolved. This CDR3 is built from 15 residues. From germline, CDR1 is SGHAT and CDR2 FQNNGV. Deletions cut 1 base from V and 0 bases from J, with 9 bases between. The CDR3: CASSLGGFMNTEAFF. CDR3 nucleotides: TGTGCCAGCAGCTTAGGAGGGTTCATGAACACTGAAGCTTTCTTT. The variable domain in full, completed from reference TRBV11-2 and TRBJ1-1, reads EAGVAQSPRYKIIEKRQSVAFWCNPISGHATLYWYQQILGQGPKLLIQFQNNGVVDDSQLPKDRFSAERLKGVDSTLKIQPAKLEDSAVYLCASSLGGFMNTEAFFGQGTRLTVV.

The rearrangement uses TRBV27 and TRBJ2-7; 7 nucleotides line up with TRBD1. There are 16 residues in the CDR3. Germline CDR1 reads MNHEY; CDR2 reads SMNVEV (reference sequence). With 8 bases clipped from V and 7 bases from J, the junction kept 20 bases outside the gene matches. CDR3 region: CASGHGPGTAPREQYF. CDR3 bases: TGTGCCAGCGGCCACGGCCCCGGGACAGCCCCTCGAGAGCAGTACTTC.

The V call is TRBV6-5, the J call TRBJ1-4; 7 bases map to TRBD1. The CDR3 sequence is 13 residues long. V trimming: 2 bases; J trimming: 7 bases; junction bases outside the gene matches: 1. Germline V gene lookup returns CDR1 MNHEY and CDR2 SVGAGI. The chain's CDR3 is CASSYRDSEKLFF. In DNA form, the CDR3 reads TGTGCCAGCAGTTACCGGGACAGTGAAAAACTGTTTTTT.

CDR3 protein: CASNPGEGGRETQYF. For the CDR3, the DNA is TGTGCCAGCAACCCGGGAGAGGGAGGGAGAGAGACCCAGTACTTC. V is TRBV28 and J is TRBJ2-5; 7 bases map to TRBD2. The CDR3 spans 15 residues. Germline values: CDR1 MDHEN, CDR2 SYDVKM. Unmatched junction bases numbered 12, after V lost 7 bases and J lost 4 bases.

The chain recombines TRBV7-2 with TRBJ1-1; tentative D call: TRBD1 (5 bases). The CDR3 is made up of 15 amino acids. V lost 4 bases and J 1 base, leaving 13 bases between the germline ends. The germline gives CDR1 SGHTA, CDR2 FQGNSA. The CDR3 loop is CASSYWGVRNTEAFF. CDR3 bases: TGTGCCAGCAGCTATTGGGGGGTCCGGAACACTGAAGCTTTCTTT.

This chain uses TRBV2 with TRBJ2-7; 7 bases align to TRBD2. CDR1 is SNHLY, CDR2 FYNNEI, per germline. CDR3 length: 15 amino acids. V lost 4 bases and J lost 6; bases outside the gene matches: 12. CDR3 DNA sequence: TGTGCCAGCAGTGGGCGGGGGTCGTTGTTCGGCGAGCAGTACTTC. Encoded protein: CASSGRGSLFGEQYF.

The chain is built from TRBV27 and TRBJ1-5; D is perhaps TRBD1 (5 bases). The CDR3 totals 13 residues. Germline loops: CDR1 MNHEY, CDR2 SMNVEV (reference sequence). Trimming pared 3 bases from V and 9 bases from J, leaving 12 bases between. CDR3 in amino acids: CASSFPRRGPQHF. The CDR3 DNA follows: TGTGCCAGCAGTTTTCCCCGTAGGGGGCCCCAGCATTTT.

V and J are TRBV6-5 and TRBJ1-3, with D unresolved. CDR1 is MNHEY, CDR2 SVGAGI, per germline. V lost 0 bases, J lost 0 bases, and 6 bases lay in between. This CDR3 region has 15 residues. CDR3: CASSYSRNSGNTIYF. The CDR3 nucleotides are TGTGCCAGCAGTTACTCGAGGAACTCTGGAAACACCATATATTTT.

V gene TRBV10-1 combines with J gene TRBJ1-2; D gene uncertain. Germline V CDR1 and CDR2: WNHNN, SYGVQD (reference sequence). This CDR3 spans 13 amino acids. V dropped 8 bases and J dropped 5 bases, with 15 bases sitting between them. The CDR3 sequence: CASSDGGRYGYTF. The CDR3 nucleotides read TGCGCCAGCTCGGACGGAGGGCGGTATGGCTACACCTTC.

This clone was detected a few times. This CDR3 is CASKKQGLGTEAFF. The CDR3 coding sequence is TGTGCCAGCAAGAAACAGGGCTTGGGCACTGAAGCTTTCTTT. The chain employs TRBV27 and TRBJ1-1; D perhaps matches TRBD1 (6 bases). The V end was cut by 7 bases, the J end by 4 bases, with 16 bases between. The CDR3 length is 14 residues. CDR1 and CDR2 from the germline V gene are MNHEY and SMNVEV (reference sequence).

This sequence joins TRBV7-2 and TRBJ2-1, with 11 bases that match TRBD2. There are 15 residues in the CDR3. Germline CDR1 and CDR2: SGHTA and FQGNSA. Trimming took 5 bases from V and 3 from J; bases not matched to a gene: 3. In DNA, the CDR3 is TGTGCCAGCAGCGGGGGACTAGCGGACTACAATGAGCAGTTCTTC. It translates to CASSGGLADYNEQFF.

V gene TRBV27 combines with J gene TRBJ1-1, with 12 bases aligning to TRBD1. The CDR3 has 19 amino acids. V shed 5 bases and J 4 bases; nucleotides not matched to a gene: 17. Germline loops: CDR1 MNHEY, CDR2 SMNVEV (reference sequence). DNA of the CDR3: TGTGCCAGCAGTCCAGCCGGGACAGGGGGCGCGGGATTTCGCACTGAAGCTTTCTTT. It specifies CASSPAGTGGAGFRTEAFF.

The chain links TRBV21-1 to TRBJ2-1; TRBD2 is taken as the D call from the table, unchecked against the DNA. TRBV21-1 is listed as a pseudogene. This CDR3 region has 16 residues. CDR3 coding DNA: TGTGCCAGCAGCAAAGCGAGGCGGATCTCCTACAATGAGCAGTTCTTC. It codes for CASSKARRISYNEQFF.

CDR3 DNA: TGTGCCACCAGCAGAGCTTCAGGGGGGCCCCGCACCGGGGAGCTGTTTTTT. This translates into CATSRASGGPRTGELFF. The rearrangement uses TRBV15 and TRBJ2-2; D is possibly TRBD1 (7 bases). In germline, CDR1 is LNHNV, CDR2 YYDKDF (reference sequence). The CDR3 is 17 amino acids. V was shortened by 1 base and J by 4 bases, with 16 bases between the two germline ends.

The chain joins TRBV5-8 to TRBJ1-2, with D perhaps TRBD1 (6 bases). Germline V CDR1 and CDR2: SGHTS, YDEGEE. This CDR3 comprises 14 residues. Trimming stripped 6 bases from V and 5 bases from J, with 17 bases between. CDR3: CASIDTGQPYGYTF. CDR3 in DNA: TGTGCCAGCATCGATACCGGACAGCCTTATGGCTACACCTTC.

V is TRBV9 and J is TRBJ2-3, with unresolved D. Germline V CDR1 and CDR2: SGDLS, YYNGEE. V was trimmed by 0 bases and J by 5 bases, leaving 10 bases between them. This CDR3 is built from 14 residues. The CDR3 DNA sequence: TGTGCCAGCAGCGTAGTCTCGGGTGGAGATACGCAGTATTTT. As protein: CASSVVSGGDTQYF.

Remarks on this clone: Distinct nucleotide sequences in the sample also encode this CDR3. The rearrangement uses TRBV13 and TRBJ2-7; 8 bases are shared with TRBD1. Germline-derived CDR1 and CDR2 are PRHDT and FYEKMQ (reference sequence). The CDR3 sequence is 14 residues long. Germline trimming cut 5 bases from V and 3 bases from J; bases unmatched to any gene: 6. The CDR3 spells CASSPTGESYEQYF. The DNA of the CDR3 is TGTGCCAGCAGCCCGACAGGGGAAAGCTACGAGCAGTACTTC.

The count of this clone is one. The chain links TRBV7-2 to TRBJ2-2, with D possibly being TRBD1 (7 bases). V was trimmed by 5 bases and J by 15 bases, leaving 22 bases between them. CDR1 and CDR2 from the germline V gene are SGHTA and FQGNSA. The CDR3 totals 14 residues. The DNA for the CDR3 is TGTGCCAGCAGCCCATCGTCTGGACAGGACTACTTGTTTTTT. It encodes CASSPSSGQDYLFF.

This clone appeared a few times. V gene TRBV6-5 combines with J gene TRBJ1-2; 7 bases align to TRBD1. The CDR3 sequence is 13 residues long. The V gene's germline CDR1 is MNHEY and CDR2 SVGAGI. V lost 8 bases and J lost 4; bases outside the gene matches: 7. The chain's CDR3 is CASSETGSYGYTF. The CDR3 DNA reads TGTGCCAGCTCAGAGACAGGGAGCTATGGCTACACCTTC.

The rearrangement joins TRBV2 to TRBJ2-1; 8 bases fit TRBD2. The CDR3 is 16 residues long. Unmatched junction bases numbered 16, after V lost 7 bases and J lost 8 bases. Germline CDR1 SNHLY, CDR2 FYNNEI. CDR3 region: CASNGRGADFRDEQFF. The CDR3 DNA reads as TGTGCCAGCAATGGGCGGGGGGCAGATTTTCGGGATGAGCAGTTCTTC.

V and J are TRBV27 and TRBJ2-7, with D possibly matching TRBD2 (6 bases). V dropped 5 bases and J dropped 3 bases, with 14 bases sitting between them. Per the germline V gene, CDR1 is MNHEY and CDR2 is SMNVEV (reference sequence). This CDR3 is built from 14 residues. CDR3 region: CASSIGGRGYEQYF. The CDR3 DNA is TGTGCCAGCAGTATCGGGGGACGCGGCTACGAGCAGTACTTC.

The chain has TRBV9 and TRBJ1-3; D is uncertain. CDR1 and CDR2 (germline): SGDLS, YYNGEE. This CDR3 comprises 14 residues. The germline V and J ends were trimmed by 0 bases and 4 bases, with 8 bases remaining between them. CDR3 protein: CASSVEGAGNTIYF. The CDR3 nucleotides are TGTGCCAGCAGCGTAGAAGGAGCCGGAAACACCATATATTTT. The variable domain in full, with the rest retrieved from reference TRBV9 and TRBJ1-3, is DSGVTQTPKHLITATGQRVTLRCSPRSGDLSVYWYQQSLDQGLQFLIQYYNGEERAKGNILERFSAQQFPDLHSELNLSSLELGDSALYFCASSVEGAGNTIYFGEGSWLTVV.

V is TRBV30 and J is TRBJ2-5, with a possible D match to TRBD1 (5 bases). The V and J ends lost 4 bases and 3 bases respectively, with 15 bases between them. The CDR3 spans 14 residues. The germline gives CDR1 GTSNPN, CDR2 SVGIG (reference sequence). This CDR3 is CAWIRRQGEETQYF. DNA of the CDR3: TGTGCCTGGATTAGGCGGCAGGGCGAAGAGACCCAGTACTTC.

This chain links TRBV5-6 with TRBJ1-2; unclear D gene. The V end lost 4 bases, the J end lost 4 bases, and 5 bases lay between the germline ends. CDR3 size: 11 residues. Germline CDR1 and CDR2: SGHDT and YYEEEE. CDR3 sequence: CASSNFYGYTF. The CDR3 bases are TGTGCCAGCAGCAACTTCTATGGCTACACCTTC.

Only a few counts were recorded for this clone. The chain is built from TRBV7-9 and TRBJ1-2, with 7 bases that match TRBD1. This CDR3 is built from 14 residues. J lost 4 bases, V lost 5 bases, and 7 bases had no gene match. CDR1 SEHNR and CDR2 FQNEAQ come from the germline V gene (reference sequence). CDR3 protein: CASSPQTGFYGYTF. The CDR3 region has the DNA TGTGCCAGCAGCCCGCAGACAGGGTTCTATGGCTACACCTTC.

This chain connects TRBV12-3 or TRBV12-4 to TRBJ1-1; D unresolved. This CDR3 has 12 amino acids. V dropped 8 bases and J dropped 5 bases, with 12 bases sitting between them. CDR3 nucleotides: TGTGCCAGCCGCCCCGGCAGGACTGAAGCTTTCTTT. It yields the protein CASRPGRTEAFF.